The 14 T cell receptor beta chains below were found in one sample sequenced in a study of shared clonotypes between healthy human individuals. Profiling relied on immunoSEQ multiplex PCR, and the TCRdb table lists in-frame clones only, not all of them. Altogether 2 million or so clones are present, 90% to 95% being singletons, with the ten largest covering roughly 0.13%. Sequencing input: naive CD4+ T cells sorted from blood. Subset given: CD45RA+ positively selected. These receptor sequences come from a man between 18 and 35 years old in good health.

This chain uses TRBV10-3 with TRBJ2-5; perhaps D is TRBD1 or TRBD2 (5 bases each). The V end lost 10 bases, the J end lost 3 bases, and 9 bases lay between the germline ends. CDR1 is ENHRY, CDR2 SYGVKD, per germline. This CDR3 spans 11 amino acids. CDR3 in DNA: TGTGCCACCGGGGCGGAAGAGACCCAGTACTTC. This codes for CATGAEETQYF.

The J gene is TRBJ1-3, the V gene TRBV5-1; no clear D. This CDR3 comprises 16 residues. Trimming removed 1 base at V and 0 bases at J, with 11 bases between. Germline loops: CDR1 SGHRS, CDR2 YFSETQ. The CDR3 loop is CASSLSVLTSGNTIYF. CDR3 nucleotide sequence: TGCGCCAGCAGCTTGTCAGTCCTAACCTCTGGAAACACCATATATTTT.

The chain carries TRBV5-1 and TRBJ1-2; 9 nucleotides agree with TRBD1. There are 16 residues in the CDR3. V shed 4 bases, J shed 4 bases, and the junction held 11 bases outside the gene matches. The germline gives CDR1 SGHRS, CDR2 YFSETQ. The chain's CDR3 is CASSRTGTGKTYGYTF. DNA for the CDR3: TGCGCCAGCAGCAGGACCGGGACAGGGAAGACCTATGGCTACACCTTC.

V usage is TRBV6-5 and J usage is TRBJ2-1; D possibly corresponds to TRBD2 (6 bases). The V and J ends lost 7 bases and 5 bases respectively, with 18 bases between them. Germline CDR1 and CDR2: MNHEY and SVGAGI. CDR3 length: 15 amino acids. The CDR3 region has the DNA TGTGCCAGCAATAGGGCCGGGACTGGAGACAATGAGCAGTTCTTC. This gives the protein CASNRAGTGDNEQFF.

The rearrangement joins TRBV6-1 to TRBJ1-5; D is unresolved. This CDR3 has 18 residues. V shed 3 bases and J shed 0 bases, with 18 bases lying between them. Germline values: CDR1 MNHNS, CDR2 SASEGT. Here the CDR3 DNA reads TGTGCCAGCAGTGACCCGGGCCAGACAACGTATAGCAATCAGCCCCAGCATTTT. It is translated as CASSDPGQTTYSNQPQHF.

The chain joins TRBV7-2 to TRBJ2-3; a weak D match, TRBD1 (6 bases). CDR3 length: 13 amino acids. V dropped 1 base and J dropped 11 bases, with 13 bases sitting between them. The germline CDR1 and CDR2 sequences are SGHTA and FQGNSA. Written as DNA, the CDR3 is TGTGCCAGCAGCTTAGAGGGGCAGGGGAGGCAGTATTTT. It specifies CASSLEGQGRQYF.

The chain is built from TRBV5-1 and TRBJ2-7; 14 nucleotides align to TRBD2. In germline, CDR1 is SGHRS, CDR2 YFSETQ. There are 15 residues in the CDR3. J gave up 5 bases and V 4 bases, and 5 bases lay outside the gene matches. CDR3 sequence: CASSTGLAGGNEQYF. DNA for the CDR3: TGCGCCAGCAGCACCGGACTAGCGGGGGGTAACGAGCAGTACTTC. Using reference TRBV5-1 and TRBJ2-7 for the parts outside the CDR3, the full variable domain is KAGVTQTPRYLIKTRGQQVTLSCSPISGHRSVSWYQQTPGQGLQFLFEYFSETQRNKGNFPGRFSGRQFSNSRSEMNVSTLELGDSALYLCASSTGLAGGNEQYFGPGTRLTVT.

Notes on this clone: Other DNA sequences in the same sample also yield this CDR3. The V and J genes are TRBV5-1 and TRBJ2-1; D is undetermined. Per the germline V gene, CDR1 is SGHRS and CDR2 is YFSETQ. The CDR3 is 13 amino acids. V dropped 2 bases and J dropped 1 base, with 4 bases sitting between them. The CDR3 DNA reads TGCGCCAGCAGCTTTGATTCCTACAATGAGCAGTTCTTC. This gives the protein CASSFDSYNEQFF.

This clone was counted a few times. The chain combines TRBV2 with TRBJ1-1; D is perhaps TRBD1 (6 bases). In germline, CDR1 is SNHLY, CDR2 FYNNEI. This CDR3 is built from 14 residues. Trimming removed 6 bases at V and 2 bases at J, with 13 bases between. CDR3 bases: TGTGCCAGCAGCCAACAGGGCTTTAACACTGAAGCTTTCTTT. Encoded protein: CASSQQGFNTEAFF.

About this clone itself: Other DNA sequences within the sample encode an identical CDR3. The rearrangement uses TRBV2 and TRBJ2-5; D is uncertain. V dropped 6 bases and J dropped 2 bases, with 4 bases sitting between them. Germline loops: CDR1 SNHLY, CDR2 FYNNEI. There are 11 residues in the CDR3. CDR3 nucleotide sequence: TGTGCCAGCAGGGAACAAGAGACCCAGTACTTC. It yields the protein CASREQETQYF.

A word on this clone: Other DNA sequences in the same sample also yield this CDR3. The chain recombines TRBV7-6 with TRBJ2-5; D remains ambiguous. Deletions cut 1 base from V and 2 bases from J, with 2 bases between. Per germline, CDR1 SGHVS and CDR2 FNYEAQ. CDR3 length: 12 amino acids. CDR3 bases: TGTGCCAGCAGCTTAGATCAAGAGACCCAGTACTTC. It codes for CASSLDQETQYF.

The DNA of the CDR3 is TGTGCCTGGAGTGTATGGGACAATCAGCCCCAGCATTTT. Protein: CAWSVWDNQPQHF. This rearrangement joins TRBV30 to TRBJ1-5; D is ambiguous. Germline values: CDR1 GTSNPN, CDR2 SVGIG (reference sequence). V lost 0 bases, J lost 3 bases, and 6 bases lay in between. The length of the CDR3 is 13 residues.

This chain uses TRBV5-4 with TRBJ2-1; the D is unclear. Trimming shortened V by 2 bases and J by 3 bases, and 15 bases separated the two germline ends. The CDR3 has 16 residues. In germline, CDR1 is SGHNT, CDR2 YYREEE (reference sequence). Here the CDR3 DNA reads TGTGCCAGCAGCTTTGGTCTTAGTGGGAACTACAATGAGCAGTTCTTC. Its protein product is CASSFGLSGNYNEQFF.

This sequence joins TRBV6-1 and TRBJ1-4, with 7 bases identical to TRBD1. CDR1 is MNHNS, CDR2 SASEGT, per germline. The CDR3 contains 15 residues. J lost 6 bases, V lost 4 bases, and 8 bases had no gene match. The CDR3 protein is CASSVPGTADEKLFF. The CDR3 DNA reads as TGTGCCAGCAGTGTCCCCGGGACAGCAGATGAAAAACTGTTTTTT.